This is a list of T cell receptor beta chains from one sample in a study of T-cell reconstitution after alpha-beta-depleted transplantation in children. Via MiXCR, TCRdb re-called the PCR reads, giving one row per CDR3 protein. The sample carries some 390,000 distinct CDR3 sequences, around 20% recorded once. Sequencing used PBMCs from the stem cell graft donor, obtained from the stem cell graft. These receptors all stem from a human donor who donated a stem cell graft to a child with acute myeloid leukemia. CDR3s leave out the opening cysteine and the closing phenylalanine or tryptophan. The order of the fields is V gene, J gene, clone size, CDR3 protein. Size values are once, few and many counts, or a class for expanded clones, and some rows have none.

TRBV29-1	TRBJ2-3	many	SVEARLSTDTQY
TRBV12-3/TRBV12-4	TRBJ1-1	-	ASSGTAGWKAF
TRBV10-3	TRBJ2-1	few	ATLPGSSGEQF
TRBV12-3/TRBV12-4	TRBJ2-2	-	ASRLQAGGELF
TRBV7-8	TRBJ1-1	-	ASSQAVGPNTEAF
TRBV6-1	TRBJ2-1	-	ASSRTRSYNEQF
TRBV19	TRBJ2-5	once	ASNVPPRGETQY
TRBV28	TRBJ2-1	few	ASTRVGQGRYNEQF
TRBV7-8	TRBJ2-1	many	ASSLSGYRSLDNEQF
TRBV24-1	TRBJ1-2	few	ATSRGGGYT
TRBV29-1	TRBJ2-4	-	SVEFSGAKNIQY
TRBV12-3/TRBV12-4	TRBJ1-5	few	ASSPRGGDQPQH
TRBV29-1	TRBJ2-3	few	SVEGRQGAADTQY
TRBV12-3/TRBV12-4	TRBJ2-2	-	ASSAQGFGGELF
TRBV5-6	TRBJ2-1	-	ASSPGGRVEQF
TRBV20-1	TRBJ2-7	few	SAPRGGSYEQY
TRBV12-5	TRBJ1-6	few	ASGLPSSGSTLH
TRBV20-1	TRBJ1-5	-	SARREGGVYSNQPQH
TRBV12-3/TRBV12-4	TRBJ2-1	-	ASTQCEGPGPINEQF
TRBV5-6	TRBJ2-7	-	ASSFGRAYEQY
TRBV28	TRBJ2-7	few	ASSFGQGTYEQY
TRBV7-8	TRBJ1-5	few	ASSAGQGYQPQH
TRBV12-3/TRBV12-4	TRBJ2-7	few	ASSSRDYHEQY
TRBV24-1	TRBJ2-1	-	ATSGASGIDYNEQF
TRBV6-2/TRBV6-3	TRBJ1-5	few	ASSYGQRNQPQH
TRBV20-1	TRBJ2-1	many	SARRSGHYNEQF
TRBV12-3/TRBV12-4	TRBJ2-1	-	ASRGQAYNEQF
TRBV12-3/TRBV12-4	TRBJ2-3	few	ASSLRRGLDTQY
TRBV12-3/TRBV12-4	TRBJ2-4	many	ASSPIMGGMAKNIQY